The 6 T cell receptor beta chains listed next were all sequenced from one sample in a study of shared T cell receptors in the human thymus. The protocol was immunoSEQ multiplex PCR, while the TCRdb copy is restricted to in-frame clones and leaves out a portion. The table includes some 700,000 clones, approximately 88% detected once. These sequences were also reported in another study, on human thymus T cells.

Sequencing input: thymocytes. The source of these receptors is a boy under three years old with a congenital heart defect.

The chain combines TRBV6-1 with TRBJ1-4; TRBD1 agrees at 9 bases. The CDR3 covers 17 residues. Germline CDR1 is MNHNS and CDR2 is SASEGT. V dropped 4 bases and J dropped 8; count of bases not matched to a gene: 14. The CDR3 region has the DNA TGTGCCAGCAGTGTCCGGGACAGGGTCGGAGGGATAGAAAAACTGTTTTTT. This encodes CASSVRDRVGGIEKLFF.

This chain joins TRBV6-1 and TRBJ2-5; 8 nucleotides align to TRBD2. With 11 bases clipped from V and 7 bases from J, the junction kept 15 bases outside the gene matches. Germline CDR1 MNHNS, CDR2 SASEGT. CDR3 size: 14 residues. CDR3 coding DNA: TGTGCCGCCGGGGACGCGGGAGGATCGACGACCCAGTACTTC. This codes for CAAGDAGGSTTQYF.

The chain recombines TRBV5-1 with TRBJ2-1; 7 bases line up with TRBD1. The CDR3 is 14 amino acids. Germline V CDR1 and CDR2: SGHRS, YFSETQ. With 4 bases clipped from V and 10 bases from J, the junction kept 11 bases outside the gene matches. The CDR3 reads CASSIVLGGGEQFF. In DNA, the CDR3 is TGCGCCAGCAGCATCGTTTTAGGGGGCGGCGAGCAGTTCTTC.

Turning to this clone: Germline is not matched at one junction end, which may reflect a read error. The chain is built from TRBV4-1 and TRBJ2-7; D may be TRBD2 (7 bases). The CDR3 spans 15 residues. CDR1 is MGHRA and CDR2 is YSYEKL in the germline V gene. CDR3 nucleotide sequence: TGCGCCAGCAGCAGGGGGGGCGGGAGTTCCTCCGAGCAGTACTTC. This encodes CASSRGGGSSSEQYF.

This clone is a singleton in its sample. The V call is TRBV27, the J call TRBJ2-3, with 9 bases lining up with TRBD1. J was trimmed by 2 bases and V by 5 bases; bases with no gene match: 14. The CDR3 runs to 18 residues. Germline V gene sequence: CDR1 MNHEY, CDR2 SMNVEV (reference sequence). This chain's CDR3 is CASSPPRQGGPDTDTQYF. CDR3 DNA sequence: TGTGCCAGCAGTCCTCCCCGACAGGGGGGTCCCGACACAGATACGCAGTATTTT.

The genes are TRBV27 and TRBJ2-7; 7 bases agree with TRBD1. From germline, CDR1 is MNHEY and CDR2 SMNVEV (reference sequence). This CDR3 comprises 17 residues. V lost 5 bases, J lost 5 bases, and 18 bases stayed unmatched. The CDR3 region has the DNA TGTGCCAGCAGTCCCCGACAGGGAAAAGGGCCCACCCACGAGCAGTACTTC. This gives the protein CASSPRQGKGPTHEQYF.